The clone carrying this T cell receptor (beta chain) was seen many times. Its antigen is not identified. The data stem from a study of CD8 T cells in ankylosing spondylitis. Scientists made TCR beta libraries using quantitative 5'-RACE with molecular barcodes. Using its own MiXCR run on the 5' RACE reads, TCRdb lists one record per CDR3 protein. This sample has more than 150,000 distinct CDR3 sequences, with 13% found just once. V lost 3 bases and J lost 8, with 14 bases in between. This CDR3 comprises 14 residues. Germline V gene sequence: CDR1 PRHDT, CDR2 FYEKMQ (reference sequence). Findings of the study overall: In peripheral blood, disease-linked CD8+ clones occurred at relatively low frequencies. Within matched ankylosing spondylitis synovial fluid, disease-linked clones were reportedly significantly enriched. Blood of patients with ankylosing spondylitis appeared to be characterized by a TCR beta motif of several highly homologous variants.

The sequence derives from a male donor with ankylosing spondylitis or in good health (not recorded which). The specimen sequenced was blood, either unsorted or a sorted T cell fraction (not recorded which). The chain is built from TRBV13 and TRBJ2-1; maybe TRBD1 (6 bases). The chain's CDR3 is CASSLELEGDEQFF. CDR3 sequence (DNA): TGTGCCAGCAGCTTGGAACTAGAGGGGGATGAGCAGTTCTTC.